The 14 T cell receptor beta chains given below trace back to one sample, sequenced in a study of cytomegalovirus exposure and HLA in healthy donors. A multiplex PCR was run with 60 Vbeta primers and 13 Jbeta primers. The repertoire was sequenced with immunoSEQ multiplex PCR; TCRdb's copy has only in-frame clones and lacks some. The sample totals fewer than 100,000 clones; its top ten clones hold 1.3% to 1.5%. Sequencing was carried out using PBMCs. The receptor set was obtained from a woman aged 55-70 years in good health and CMV-seronegative.

The CDR3, as DNA: TGTGCCAGCAGGAGGGAGGGTTCGTATGGCTACACCTTC. This gives the protein CASRREGSYGYTF. The V and J genes are TRBV28 and TRBJ1-2; D unclear. The germline gives CDR1 MDHEN, CDR2 SYDVKM. V lost 6 bases and J lost 5, with 13 bases in between. The CDR3 consists of 13 residues.

This chain links TRBV7-9 with TRBJ1-4, with D perhaps TRBD1 (6 bases). The length of the CDR3 is 15 residues. V was clipped by 1 base and J by 8 bases, with 14 bases between them. Germline CDR1 SEHNR, CDR2 FQNEAQ (reference sequence). In DNA form, the CDR3 reads TGTGCCAGCAGCTTAGGAGCAGGGGAGGGAGAAAAACTGTTTTTT. This translates into CASSLGAGEGEKLFF.

The chain employs TRBV6-6 and TRBJ2-7; no firm D call. V lost 5 bases to trimming and J lost 6 bases, with 8 bases between them. The CDR3 loop spans 11 amino acids. Germline V gene data show CDR1 as MNHNY and CDR2 as SVGAGI (reference sequence). CDR3 in DNA: TGTGCCAGCAGTCAGGTATTCGAGCAGTACTTC. Translating gives CASSQVFEQYF.

This rearrangement joins TRBV5-4 to TRBJ2-3, with 9 bases identical to TRBD1. Looked up from germline, CDR1 is SGHNT and CDR2 is YYREEE (reference sequence). Trimming cost V 4 bases and J 2 bases; bases outside gene matches: 5. CDR3 length equals 15 residues. The CDR3 nucleotides read TGTGCCAGCAGCGCCAGGACAGGGGACACAGATACGCAGTATTTT. Translation: CASSARTGDTDTQYF.

V is TRBV6-1 and J is TRBJ2-7, with 8 bases that match TRBD1. CDR1 and CDR2 (germline): MNHNS, SASEGT. This CDR3 is 15 amino acids long. J lost 0 bases, V lost 2 bases, and 3 bases had no gene match. The CDR3 sequence: CASSENGQGSYEQYF. The CDR3 DNA is TGTGCCAGCAGTGAAAACGGACAGGGCTCCTACGAGCAGTACTTC.

The V and J genes are TRBV5-4 and TRBJ2-3, with 16 bases identical to TRBD2. V gave up 4 bases and J gave up 6 bases; unmatched junction bases: 5. Germline V gene data show CDR1 as SGHNT and CDR2 as YYREEE (reference sequence). The CDR3 is made up of 16 amino acids. CDR3 DNA: TGTGCCAGCAGCCCGGGACTAGCGGGAGGGTGGGATACGCAGTATTTT. This gives the protein CASSPGLAGGWDTQYF.

This rearrangement joins TRBV2 to TRBJ2-2; 9 positions match TRBD2. Germline lookup yields CDR1 SNHLY and CDR2 FYNNEI. The CDR3 totals 15 residues. With V trimmed by 10 bases and J by 1 base, 7 bases remained unmatched. CDR3 in DNA: TGTGCCACCCGGGGACTAGCTTTGAACACCGGGGAGCTGTTTTTT. Translated, it gives CATRGLALNTGELFF.

The chain employs TRBV19 and TRBJ2-2, with D hard to call. V was pared by 0 bases and J by 1 base, with 3 bases between. This CDR3 contains 14 residues. In germline, CDR1 is LNHDA, CDR2 SQIVND (reference sequence). The DNA of the CDR3 is TGTGCCAGTAGTATAGACGGGAACACCGGGGAGCTGTTTTTT. This sequence encodes CASSIDGNTGELFF.

This chain joins TRBV30 and TRBJ1-1, with 11 nucleotides matching TRBD1. This CDR3 is 13 amino acids long. Losses at the gene ends were 4 bases for V and 3 bases for J; bases not matched to a gene: 1. Germline V gene sequence: CDR1 GTSNPN, CDR2 SVGIG (reference sequence). The CDR3: CAWMGQGDTEAFF. In nucleotides, the CDR3 is TGTGCCTGGATGGGACAGGGGGACACTGAAGCTTTCTTT.

The chain carries TRBV5-4 and TRBJ2-3; 9 bases are shared with TRBD2. Germline V lookup: CDR1 SGHNT, CDR2 YYREEE (reference sequence). The CDR3 is 14 residues long. The J segment lost 13 bases and the V segment lost 4 bases, leaving 13 bases of the junction unmatched. DNA for the CDR3: TGTGCCAGCAGCCTACGGACTAGCGAGGGGGTTGAGTATTTT. It yields the protein CASSLRTSEGVEYF.

Comment on this clone: The conserved final phenylalanine or tryptophan is absent from the CDR3, which likely points to a read error. The rearrangement uses TRBV7-2 and TRBJ1-2, with a tentative D call TRBD1 (5 bases). The germline V and J ends were trimmed by 3 bases and 7 bases, with 12 bases remaining between them. Germline V CDR1 and CDR2: SGHTA, FQGNSA. This CDR3 comprises 13 residues. CDR3 sequence: CASSFTGSGGYTL. CDR3 sequence (DNA): TGTGCCAGCAGCTTTACAGGATCGGGTGGCTACACCCTC.

This chain links TRBV30 with TRBJ2-7, with 11 bases identical to TRBD2. This CDR3 spans 15 amino acids. CDR1 and CDR2 (germline): GTSNPN, SVGIG (reference sequence). V shed 3 bases, J shed 2 bases, and the junction held 6 bases outside the gene matches. The CDR3 nucleotides are TGTGCCTGGAGCGCCTTAGCGGGAGGGCCCTACGAGCAGTACTTC. Translating it yields CAWSALAGGPYEQYF.

This sequence joins TRBV2 and TRBJ1-1; D is unresolved. V gave up 4 bases and J gave up 2 bases, with 8 bases separating them. This CDR3 has 13 amino acids. Germline CDR1 SNHLY, CDR2 FYNNEI. CDR3 loop: CASSVSRNTEAFF. CDR3 coding DNA: TGTGCCAGCAGTGTCTCGAGAAACACTGAAGCTTTCTTT.

The genes are TRBV27 and TRBJ2-7; D is unclear. The ends were cut back, 6 bases at V and 2 bases at J, with 5 bases in the middle. Per the germline V gene, CDR1 is MNHEY and CDR2 is SMNVEV (reference sequence). The CDR3 runs 11 residues. The CDR3 loop is CASRSAYEQYF. DNA of the CDR3: TGTGCCAGCAGGAGCGCCTACGAGCAGTACTTC.